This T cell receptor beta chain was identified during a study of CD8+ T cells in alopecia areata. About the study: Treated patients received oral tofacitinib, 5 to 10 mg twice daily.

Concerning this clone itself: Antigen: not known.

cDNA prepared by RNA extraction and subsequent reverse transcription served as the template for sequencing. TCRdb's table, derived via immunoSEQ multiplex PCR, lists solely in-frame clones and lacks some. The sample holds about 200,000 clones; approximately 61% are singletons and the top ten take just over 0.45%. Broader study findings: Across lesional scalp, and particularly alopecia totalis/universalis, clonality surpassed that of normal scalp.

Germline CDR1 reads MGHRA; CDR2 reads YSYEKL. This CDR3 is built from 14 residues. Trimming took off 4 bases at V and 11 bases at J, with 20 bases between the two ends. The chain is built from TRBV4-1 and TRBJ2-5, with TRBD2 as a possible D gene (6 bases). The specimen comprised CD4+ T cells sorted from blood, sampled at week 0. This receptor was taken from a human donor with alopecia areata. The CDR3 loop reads CASSRATGRGEQYF. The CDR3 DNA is TGCGCCAGCAGCCGGGCAACGGGGCGCGGGGAGCAGTACTTC.